The entry below describes one T cell receptor beta chain. The antigen it binds to is not known. Base qualities were left out, and no much larger clone turns up one base away. This sample was included in a study of cytomegalovirus exposure and HLA in healthy donors (TCRdb year 2017). Describing the broader study: According to a later analysis, the roughly 120 validation repertoires were produced on the same platform as the approximately 690 repertoires of the first cohort. The study was designed to test whether signatures of past pathogen exposure could be identified by cataloging public T cell receptors. Besides the first cohort of 500 to 700 subjects, a separate validation cohort made up of roughly 120 different subjects was used. To predict cytomegalovirus infection status, the study combined high-throughput TCR immunosequencing, statistical association of individual TCRs with disease status, and machine learning. General findings and caveats noted by the study authors: In vitro tests confirmed that a few of the cytomegalovirus-associated TCR beta chains recognize cytomegalovirus antigens. A later analysis found that TCRs clustered in the first cohort also tended to co-occur in the 100 to 150 validation repertoires, with 90% to 95% of cluster scores above 0. Most TCR sequences were seen in very few donors, while some public TCRs were found in many individuals. A total of around 150 TCR beta chains were listed by the study as associated with cytomegalovirus. A later analysis lacked HLA typing for the validation cohort, so it scored co-occurrence in that cohort across all 120 repertoires. In both the original and validation cohorts, the classifier was reported to diagnose cytomegalovirus status with high specificity and sensitivity. The authors suggested that the approach could potentially be generalized to other disease states and immunological phenotypes.

The CDR3 goes from the cysteine to the phenylalanine over 12 residues. The read is trimmed to its CDR3 DNA, 36 bases read in frame from base 1. CDR1 SGHDT and CDR2 YYEEEE are derived from the germline V gene. V is pared back by 4 bases and J by 5 bases, with 9 bases lying between the germline termini. Library construction relied on the immunoSEQ multiplex PCR assay. The original methods were these. A statistical classification framework was built for diagnosing cytomegalovirus status from the catalog of TCR beta chain sequences. What TCRdb holds here is the immuneACCESS table cut down to in-frame rearrangements. Part of the clones is not present; checked against another copy, under half of the missing clones reflect an unresolved V gene, and the others are unexplained. The V and J calls and clone size were taken over from that table, and D and trimming were inferred from the DNA. The sample table lists a few hundred thousand clones, 90% of them with a count of one. The ten largest clones take up under 0.45% of the sample.

The donors were included in the validation cohort of over a hundred subjects, a group kept apart from the approximately 670-subject first cohort. The sequencing input was PBMCs. The V and J genes are TRBV5-6 and TRBJ1-1; the D gene is perhaps TRBD1, from 5 matching bases. The receptor's source is a woman aged 18 to 35 in good health and CMV-seronegative. The DNA sequence is TGTGCCAGCAGCGACAGTGGAACTGAAGCTTTCTTT. It translates to CASSDSGTEAFF.